One sample yielded the 13 T cell receptor beta chains listed below, sequenced in a study of T cells in Graves' hyperthyroidism and ophthalmopathy. RNA transcripts yielded amplified TCR beta CDR3 regions. Carried out on the TCR CDR3, a first-round RT-PCR used the HTBI primer set. TCRdb analysed the multiplex PCR reads with MiXCR anew, one entry per CDR3 protein. The table lists almost 350,000 distinct CDR3 sequences, less than 20% of them singletons. The specimen sequenced was blood. These receptors were obtained from a woman in her 40s with Graves' ophthalmopathy.

J is TRBJ1-1 and V is TRBV12-3 or TRBV12-4, with D unclear. The length of the CDR3 is 14 residues. Trimming took 6 bases from V and 6 from J, leaving 17 bases between them. The CDR3 protein is CASSRPEANAEAFF. CDR3 nucleotides: TGTGCCAGCAGCCGACCGGAGGCCAACGCTGAAGCTTTCTTT.

The V and J genes are TRBV6-1 and TRBJ1-3, with D unclear. V lost 2 bases to trimming and J lost 8 bases, with 10 bases between them. This CDR3 has 13 amino acids. Germline V lookup: CDR1 MNHNS, CDR2 SASEGT. The CDR3 loop reads CASSEFPKDTIYF. In DNA form, the CDR3 reads TGTGCCAGCAGTGAATTCCCAAAGGACACCATATATTTT.

There are many counts of this clonotype. This rearrangement joins TRBV18 to TRBJ1-5; 7 positions agree with TRBD1. This CDR3 has 18 residues. Germline V gives CDR1 KGHSH, CDR2 LQKENI. Trimming removed 6 bases from V and 2 bases from J; junction bases left unmatched: 16. The CDR3 DNA follows: TGTGCCAGCTCCGCCGGGACAGCGTTCCCCTTGGGCAATCAGCCCCAGCATTTT. Translation: CASSAGTAFPLGNQPQHF.

The sample holds many counts of this clonotype. J is TRBJ2-2 and V is TRBV30, with 8 bases matching TRBD1. Germline assignment: CDR1 GTSNPN and CDR2 SVGIG (reference sequence). The CDR3 has 14 residues. V gave up 2 bases and J gave up 2 bases; unmatched junction bases: 1. The CDR3 is CAWSQGANTGELFF. The CDR3 DNA sequence: TGTGCCTGGAGTCAGGGGGCCAACACCGGGGAGCTGTTTTTT.

This clonotype was counted many times. The chain combines TRBV30 with TRBJ1-2, with TRBD1 matching over 8 bases. The CDR3 extends over 14 amino acids. The germline V gene encodes CDR1 GTSNPN and CDR2 SVGIG (reference sequence). Trimming cost V 3 bases and J 5 bases; bases outside gene matches: 8. DNA of the CDR3: TGTGCCTGGAGCGAACAGGGGGATGGGTATGGCTACACCTTC. Translating it yields CAWSEQGDGYGYTF.

The chain links TRBV20-1 to TRBJ1-6; 7 nucleotides match TRBD1. CDR1 and CDR2 from the germline V gene are DFQATT and SNEGSKA (reference sequence). V gave up 0 bases and J gave up 7 bases; unmatched junction bases: 6. CDR3 length: 15 amino acids. The CDR3 nucleotides read TGCAGTGCTAGAGATCAGGGGACAGCCAATTCACCCCTCCACTTT. This sequence encodes CSARDQGTANSPLHF.

This clonotype was recorded many times. The chain uses TRBV24-1 and TRBJ2-2, with 7 positions matching TRBD2. The CDR3 extends over 14 amino acids. The germline V gene encodes CDR1 KGHDR and CDR2 SFDVKD. With V trimmed by 7 bases and J by 5 bases, 6 bases remained unmatched. The CDR3 DNA reads as TGTGCCACCAGCGGACTAGGAGGGACCGGGGAGCTGTTTTTT. Amino acids: CATSGLGGTGELFF.

This clonotype was picked up many times. This rearrangement joins TRBV19 to TRBJ1-5; D not resolved. V shed 5 bases and J shed 3 bases, with 14 bases lying between them. CDR3 length equals 15 residues. Germline values: CDR1 LNHDA, CDR2 SQIVND (reference sequence). CDR3 DNA sequence: TGTGCCAGTAGTGTCGGCGACAAACTCAATCAGCCCCAGCATTTT. This codes for CASSVGDKLNQPQHF.

Ten or more counts support this clonotype. The V gene is TRBV19, the J gene TRBJ2-7; no clear D gene. V gave up 3 bases and J gave up 1 base, with 10 bases separating them. This CDR3 has 14 amino acids. CDR1 LNHDA and CDR2 SQIVND come from the germline V gene (reference sequence). The CDR3 DNA sequence: TGTGCCAGTAGTATTACGGAGAAGTCCTACGAGCAGTACTTC. Protein: CASSITEKSYEQYF.

This clonotype was seen repeatedly, ten times or more. The chain is built from TRBV18 and TRBJ1-1; D not resolved. The CDR3 spans 13 residues. V lost 5 bases, J lost 1 base, and 8 bases lay in between. Germline lookup yields CDR1 KGHSH and CDR2 LQKENI. The chain's CDR3 is CASSIEGNTEAFF. CDR3 bases: TGTGCCAGCTCAATAGAGGGGAACACTGAAGCTTTCTTT.

This clonotype came up a few times. An end of the junction differs from the germline gene, which may be a read error. The chain links TRBV12-3 or TRBV12-4 to TRBJ1-5; D is uncertain. The CDR3 sequence is 16 residues long. CDR3 DNA sequence: TGTGCCAGCAGTTTAGCGCAAGTACAGAGGAATCAGCCCCAGCTTTTT. Amino acids: CASSLAQVQRNQPQLF.

The genes are TRBV20-1 and TRBJ1-1; D remains ambiguous. CDR3 length: 11 amino acids. V dropped 5 bases and J dropped 4 bases, with 8 bases sitting between them. Germline CDR1 reads DFQATT; CDR2 reads SNEGSKA (reference sequence). The CDR3 region has the DNA TGCAGTGCTGCTCGACTCACTGAAGCTTTCTTT. As protein: CSAARLTEAFF.

This clonotype was seen ten or more times. The chain is built from TRBV6-5 and TRBJ1-2, with 8 bases identical to TRBD1. J lost 4 bases, V lost 5 bases, and 9 bases had no gene match. Germline V gene sequence: CDR1 MNHEY, CDR2 SVGAGI. The CDR3 is 15 amino acids. In DNA form, the CDR3 reads TGTGCCAGCAGTCGCGGACAGGGCAGCGGCTATGGCTACACCTTC. Its protein product is CASSRGQGSGYGYTF.